Below, 5 T cell receptor beta chains from the same sample are listed, as sequenced in a study of blood T cell repertoires in COVID-19. Produced via immunoSEQ multiplex PCR; TCRdb's table is partial and in-frame only. Of just over 300,000 clones listed, 90% were seen once; the top ten hold approximately 4.5%. The sample taken for sequencing was PBMCs or T cells enriched from blood (not recorded which). The origin of the receptors is a woman between 18 and 29 years old with acute COVID-19.

This chain links TRBV5-4 with TRBJ1-1; tentatively, D is TRBD1 (5 bases). V lost 5 bases and J 1 base, leaving 15 bases between the germline ends. Germline V gene sequence: CDR1 SGHNT, CDR2 YYREEE (reference sequence). The CDR3 spans 15 residues. CDR3: CASREGGARNTEAFF. CDR3 DNA: TGTGCCAGCAGGGAGGGCGGGGCAAGGAACACTGAAGCTTTCTTT.

The gene calls are TRBV2 and TRBJ1-2, with unresolved D. The CDR3 extends over 11 amino acids. V was clipped by 7 bases and J by 3 bases, with 6 bases between them. CDR1 is SNHLY, CDR2 FYNNEI, per germline. The CDR3 is CASIIDYGYTF. CDR3 sequence (DNA): TGTGCCAGCATTATCGACTATGGCTACACCTTC.

This chain connects TRBV9 to TRBJ2-1; 8 bases agree with TRBD1. Per germline, CDR1 SGDLS and CDR2 YYNGEE. The CDR3 has 15 residues. V trimming: 2 bases; J trimming: 1 base; junction bases outside the gene matches: 2. Here the CDR3 reads CASSVTGVSYNEQFF. CDR3 sequence (DNA): TGTGCCAGCAGCGTGACAGGGGTGTCCTACAATGAGCAGTTCTTC.

This rearrangement joins TRBV5-1 to TRBJ1-3; TRBD1 matches at 8 bases. Germline V gene data show CDR1 as SGHRS and CDR2 as YFSETQ. This CDR3 contains 22 residues. Trimming at V came to 0 bases and at J to 0 bases, leaving 20 bases not matched to a gene. The CDR3, as DNA: TGCGCCAGCAGCTTGGAGGTGGCAGGGGGCGAAACGATCATCCTCTCTGGAAACACCATATATTTT. Amino acids: CASSLEVAGGETIILSGNTIYF.

V is TRBV18 and J is TRBJ2-3; the match to TRBD2 covers 9 bases. With V trimmed by 5 bases and J by 6 bases, 3 bases remained unmatched. This CDR3 is built from 13 residues. Looked up from germline, CDR1 is KGHSH and CDR2 is LQKENI. As DNA, the CDR3 is TGTGCCAGCTCAATCGCGGGAGGGGATACGCAGTATTTT. Translation: CASSIAGGDTQYF.